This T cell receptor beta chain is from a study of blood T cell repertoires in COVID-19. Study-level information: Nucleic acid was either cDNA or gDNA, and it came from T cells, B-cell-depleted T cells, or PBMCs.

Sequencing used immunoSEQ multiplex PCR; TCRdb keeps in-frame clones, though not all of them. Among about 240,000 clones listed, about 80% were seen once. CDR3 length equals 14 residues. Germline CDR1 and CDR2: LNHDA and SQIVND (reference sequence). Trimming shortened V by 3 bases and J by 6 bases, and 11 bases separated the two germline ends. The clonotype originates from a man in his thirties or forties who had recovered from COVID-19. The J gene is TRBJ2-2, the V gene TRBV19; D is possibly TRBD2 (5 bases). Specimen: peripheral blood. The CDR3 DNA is TGTGCCAGTAGTATCCTAGCTTCCTCCGGGGAGCTGTTTTTT. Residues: CASSILASSGELFF.